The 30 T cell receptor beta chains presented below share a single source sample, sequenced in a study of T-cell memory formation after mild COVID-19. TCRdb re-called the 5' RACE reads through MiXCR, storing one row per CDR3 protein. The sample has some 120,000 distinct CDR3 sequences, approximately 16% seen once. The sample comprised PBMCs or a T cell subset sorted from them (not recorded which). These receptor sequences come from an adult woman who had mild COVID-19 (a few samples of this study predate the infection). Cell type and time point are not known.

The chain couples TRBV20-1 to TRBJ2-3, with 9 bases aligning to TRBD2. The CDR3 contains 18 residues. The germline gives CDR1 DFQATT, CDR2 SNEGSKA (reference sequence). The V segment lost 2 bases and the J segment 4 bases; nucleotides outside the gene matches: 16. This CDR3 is CSARSPGGAGGPPDTQYF. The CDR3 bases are TGCAGTGCTAGATCTCCCGGCGGGGCGGGGGGGCCTCCAGATACGCAGTATTTT.

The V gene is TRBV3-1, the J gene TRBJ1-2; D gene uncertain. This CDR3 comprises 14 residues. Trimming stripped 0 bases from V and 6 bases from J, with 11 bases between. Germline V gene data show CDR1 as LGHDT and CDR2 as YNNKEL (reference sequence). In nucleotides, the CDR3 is TGTGCCAGCAGCCAAGACCTCTACCGAGATGGCTACACCTTC. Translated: CASSQDLYRDGYTF.

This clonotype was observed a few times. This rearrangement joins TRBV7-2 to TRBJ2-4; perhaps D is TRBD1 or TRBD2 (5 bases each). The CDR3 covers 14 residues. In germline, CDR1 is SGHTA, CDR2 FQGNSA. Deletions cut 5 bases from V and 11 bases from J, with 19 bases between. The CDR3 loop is CASSGGSGGTVQYF. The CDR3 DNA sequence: TGTGCCAGCAGCGGGGGATCAGGTGGGACCGTTCAGTACTTC. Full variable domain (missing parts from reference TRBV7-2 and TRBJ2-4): GAGVSQSPSNKVTEKGKDVELRCDPISGHTALYWYRQSLGQGLEFLIYFQGNSAPDKSGLPSDRFSAERTGGSVSTLTIQRTQQEDSAVYLCASSGGSGGTVQYFGAGTRLSVL.

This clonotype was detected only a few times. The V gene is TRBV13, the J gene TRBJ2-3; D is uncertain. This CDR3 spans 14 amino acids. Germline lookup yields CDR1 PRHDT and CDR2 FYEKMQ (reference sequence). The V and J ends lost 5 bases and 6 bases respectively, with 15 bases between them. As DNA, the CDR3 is TGTGCCAGCAGCCGCGGTCTGGGTGGGGATACGCAGTATTTT. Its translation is CASSRGLGGDTQYF.

This CDR3 is CASSPPKGQGAYEQYF. The CDR3 DNA is TGTGCCAGCTCACCACCGAAGGGACAGGGGGCCTACGAGCAGTACTTC. The chain uses TRBV18 and TRBJ2-7, with TRBD1 matching 11 bases. Trimming removed 0 bases from V and 2 bases from J; junction bases left unmatched: 3. The CDR3 covers 16 residues. CDR1 and CDR2 from the germline V gene are KGHSH and LQKENI.

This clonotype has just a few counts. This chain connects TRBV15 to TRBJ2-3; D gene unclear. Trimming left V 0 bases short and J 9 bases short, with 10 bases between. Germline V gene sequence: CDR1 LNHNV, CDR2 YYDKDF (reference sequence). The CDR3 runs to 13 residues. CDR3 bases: TGTGCCACCAGCAGAGATCGCGAAGGGACGCAGTATTTT. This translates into CATSRDREGTQYF.

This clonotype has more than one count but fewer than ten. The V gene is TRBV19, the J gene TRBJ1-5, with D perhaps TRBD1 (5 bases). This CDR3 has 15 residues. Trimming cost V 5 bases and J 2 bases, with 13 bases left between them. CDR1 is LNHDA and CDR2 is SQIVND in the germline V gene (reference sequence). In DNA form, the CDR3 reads TGTGCCAGTAGTCCCTACAAAGGGGGCAATCAGCCCCAGCATTTT. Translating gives CASSPYKGGNQPQHF.

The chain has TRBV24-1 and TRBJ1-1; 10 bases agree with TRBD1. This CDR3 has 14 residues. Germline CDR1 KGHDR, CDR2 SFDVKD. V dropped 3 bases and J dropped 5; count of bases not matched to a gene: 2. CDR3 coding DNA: TGTGCCACCAGTGATGCGGGACAGGGGACTGAAGCTTTCTTT. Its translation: CATSDAGQGTEAFF.

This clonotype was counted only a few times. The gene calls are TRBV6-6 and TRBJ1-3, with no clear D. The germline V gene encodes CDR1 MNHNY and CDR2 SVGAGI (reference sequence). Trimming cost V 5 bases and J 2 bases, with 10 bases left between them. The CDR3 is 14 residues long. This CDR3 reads CASSELRTGNTIYF. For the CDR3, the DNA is TGTGCCAGCAGTGAGCTCCGAACTGGAAACACCATATATTTT.

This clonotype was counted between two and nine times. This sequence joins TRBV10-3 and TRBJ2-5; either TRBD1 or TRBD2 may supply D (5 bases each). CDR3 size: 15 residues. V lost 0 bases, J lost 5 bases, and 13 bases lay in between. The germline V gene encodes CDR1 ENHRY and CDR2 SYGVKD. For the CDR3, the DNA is TGTGCCATCAGTGAGTCGATGGGGCGCGGGGAGACCCAGTACTTC. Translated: CAISESMGRGETQYF.

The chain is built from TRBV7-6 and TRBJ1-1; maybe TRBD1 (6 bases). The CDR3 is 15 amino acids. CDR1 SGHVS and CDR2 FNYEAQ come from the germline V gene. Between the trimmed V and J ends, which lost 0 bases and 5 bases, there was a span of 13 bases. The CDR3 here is CASSLASGAGTEAFF. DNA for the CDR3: TGTGCCAGCAGCTTAGCGTCAGGGGCAGGGACTGAAGCTTTCTTT.

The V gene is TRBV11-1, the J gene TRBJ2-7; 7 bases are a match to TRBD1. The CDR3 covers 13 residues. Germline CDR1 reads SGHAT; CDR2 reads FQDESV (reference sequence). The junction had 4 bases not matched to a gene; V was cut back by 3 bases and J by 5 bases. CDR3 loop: CASSFDREDEQYF. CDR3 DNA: TGTGCCAGCAGCTTCGACAGGGAAGACGAGCAGTACTTC. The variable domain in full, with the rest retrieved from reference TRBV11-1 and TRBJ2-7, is EAEVAQSPRYKITEKSQAVAFWCDPISGHATLYWYRQILGQGPELLVQFQDESVVDDSQLPKDRFSAERLKGVDSTLKIQPAELGDSAMYLCASSFDREDEQYFGPGTRLTVT.

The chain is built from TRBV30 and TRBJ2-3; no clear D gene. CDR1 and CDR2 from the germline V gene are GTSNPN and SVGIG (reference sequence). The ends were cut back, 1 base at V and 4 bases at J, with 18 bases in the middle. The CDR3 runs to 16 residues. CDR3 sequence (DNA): TGTGCCTGGAGTGACCAGTGGAACGGGCCCCCAGATACGCAGTATTTT. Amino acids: CAWSDQWNGPPDTQYF.

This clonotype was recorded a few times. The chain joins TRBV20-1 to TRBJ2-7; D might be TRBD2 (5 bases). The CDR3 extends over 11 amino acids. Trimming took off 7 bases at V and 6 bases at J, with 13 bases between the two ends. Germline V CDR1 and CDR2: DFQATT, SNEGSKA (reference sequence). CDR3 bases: TGCAGTGGAGCCGGGAAGGGCGAGCAGTACTTC. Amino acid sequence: CSGAGKGEQYF.

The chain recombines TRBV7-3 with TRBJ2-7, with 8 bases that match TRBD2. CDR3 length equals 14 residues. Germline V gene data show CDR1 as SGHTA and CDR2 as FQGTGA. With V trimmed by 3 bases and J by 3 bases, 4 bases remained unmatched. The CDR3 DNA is TGTGCCAGCAGCTTGGGAGCGGGGGTCTACGAGCAGTACTTC. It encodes CASSLGAGVYEQYF. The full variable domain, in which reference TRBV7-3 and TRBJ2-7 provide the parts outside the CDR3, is GAGVSQTPSNKVTEKGKYVELRCDPISGHTALYWYRQSLGQGPEFLIYFQGTGAADDSGLPNDRFFAVRPEGSVSTLKIQRTERGDSAVYLCASSLGAGVYEQYFGPGTRLTVT.

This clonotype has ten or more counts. The CDR3 here is CASSLSTDTQYF. The CDR3 bases are TGTGCCAGCAGCTTATCTACAGATACGCAGTATTTT. The V call is TRBV7-2, the J call TRBJ2-3, with D uncertain. The CDR3 is made up of 12 amino acids. Germline lookup yields CDR1 SGHTA and CDR2 FQGNSA. The V end lost 2 bases, the J end lost 3 bases, and 3 bases lay between the germline ends.

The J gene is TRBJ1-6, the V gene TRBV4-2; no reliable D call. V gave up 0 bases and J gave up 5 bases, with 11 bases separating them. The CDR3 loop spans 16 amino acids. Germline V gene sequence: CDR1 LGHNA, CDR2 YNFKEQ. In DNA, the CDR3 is TGTGCCAGCAGCCAAGATGGGGTAGCTAATAATTCACCCCTCCACTTT. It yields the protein CASSQDGVANNSPLHF.

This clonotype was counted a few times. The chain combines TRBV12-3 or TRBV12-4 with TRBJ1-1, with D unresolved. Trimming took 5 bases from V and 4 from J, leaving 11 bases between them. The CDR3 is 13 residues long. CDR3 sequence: CASSVRPSTEAFF. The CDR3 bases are TGTGCCAGCAGTGTAAGACCGTCCACTGAAGCTTTCTTT.

The CDR3 region is CASSWGRRTETTNYGYTF. The CDR3 DNA follows: TGCGCCAGCAGCTGGGGGCGAAGGACAGAGACTACTAACTATGGCTACACCTTC. The genes are TRBV5-1 and TRBJ1-2, with D tentatively TRBD1 (6 bases). There are 18 residues in the CDR3. Per the germline V gene, CDR1 is SGHRS and CDR2 is YFSETQ. V was pared by 3 bases and J by 0 bases, with 21 bases between.

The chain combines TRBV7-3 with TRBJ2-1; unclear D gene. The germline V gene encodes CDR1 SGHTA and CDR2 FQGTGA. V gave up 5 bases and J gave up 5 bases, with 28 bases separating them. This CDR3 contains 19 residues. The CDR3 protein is CASSPRKMRSTPQNNEQFF. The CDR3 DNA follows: TGTGCCAGCAGCCCCCGGAAAATGAGATCGACGCCCCAAAACAATGAGCAGTTCTTC.

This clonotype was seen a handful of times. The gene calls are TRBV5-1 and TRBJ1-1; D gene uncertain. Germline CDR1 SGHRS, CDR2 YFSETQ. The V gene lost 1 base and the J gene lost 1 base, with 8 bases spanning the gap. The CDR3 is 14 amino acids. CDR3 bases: TGCGCCAGCAGCTTGCACGAGAAGAACACTGAAGCTTTCTTT. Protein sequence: CASSLHEKNTEAFF.

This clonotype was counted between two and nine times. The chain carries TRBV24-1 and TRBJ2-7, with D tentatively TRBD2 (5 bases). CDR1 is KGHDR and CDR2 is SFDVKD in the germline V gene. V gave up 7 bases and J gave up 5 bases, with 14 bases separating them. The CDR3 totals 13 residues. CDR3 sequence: CATSPGREHEQYF. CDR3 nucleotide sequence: TGTGCCACCAGCCCCGGCCGGGAACACGAGCAGTACTTC.

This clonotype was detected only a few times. DNA for the CDR3: TGCAGCGTTGCGGGCCTGACTAGCGGGAGAGAAGGAGAGCAGTACTTC. It encodes CSVAGLTSGREGEQYF. The chain employs TRBV29-1 and TRBJ2-7, with 12 bases aligning to TRBD2. J was trimmed by 7 bases and V by 4 bases; bases with no gene match: 14. Germline V gene data show CDR1 as SQVTM and CDR2 as ANQGSEA. This CDR3 is built from 16 residues.

This CDR3 is CASSRGQADSYEQYF. Here the CDR3 DNA reads TGCGCCAGCAGCCGGGGACAGGCCGACTCCTACGAGCAGTACTTC. This chain uses TRBV5-1 with TRBJ2-7, with 8 bases matching TRBD1. The CDR3 is 15 amino acids. Germline V gene sequence: CDR1 SGHRS, CDR2 YFSETQ. The junction had 6 bases not matched to a gene; V was cut back by 4 bases and J by 0 bases.

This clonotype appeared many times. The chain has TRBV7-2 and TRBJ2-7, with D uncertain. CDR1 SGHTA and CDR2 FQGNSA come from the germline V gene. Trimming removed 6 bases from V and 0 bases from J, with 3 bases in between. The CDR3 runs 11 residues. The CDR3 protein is CASSPSYEQYF. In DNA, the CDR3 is TGTGCCAGCAGTCCCTCCTACGAGCAGTACTTC.

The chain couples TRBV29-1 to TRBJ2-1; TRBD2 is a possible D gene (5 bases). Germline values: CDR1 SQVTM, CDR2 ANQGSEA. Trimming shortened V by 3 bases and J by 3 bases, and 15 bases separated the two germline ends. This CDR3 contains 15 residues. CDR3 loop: CSVEGGHRGYNEQFF. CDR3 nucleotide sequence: TGCAGCGTTGAGGGCGGCCATCGGGGCTACAATGAGCAGTTCTTC.

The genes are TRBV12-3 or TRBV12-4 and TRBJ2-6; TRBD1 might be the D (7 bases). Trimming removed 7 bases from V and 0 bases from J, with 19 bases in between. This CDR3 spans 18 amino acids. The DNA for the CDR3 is TGTGCCAGCACCTTTGGGGGGACAGATGGCTCTGGGGCCAACGTCCTGACTTTC. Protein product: CASTFGGTDGSGANVLTF.

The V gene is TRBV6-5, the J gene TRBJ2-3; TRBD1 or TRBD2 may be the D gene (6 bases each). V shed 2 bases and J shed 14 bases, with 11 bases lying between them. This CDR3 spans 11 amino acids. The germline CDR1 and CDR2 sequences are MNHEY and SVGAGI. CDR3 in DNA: TGTGCCAGCAGTTACGACGGGGGCCGGTATTTT. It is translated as CASSYDGGRYF.

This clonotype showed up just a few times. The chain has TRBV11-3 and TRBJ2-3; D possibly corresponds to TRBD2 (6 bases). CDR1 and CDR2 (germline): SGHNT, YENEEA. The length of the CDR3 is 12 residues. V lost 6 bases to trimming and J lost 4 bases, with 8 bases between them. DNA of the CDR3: TGTGCCAGCAGGCGGGGCGCAGATACGCAGTATTTT. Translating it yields CASRRGADTQYF.

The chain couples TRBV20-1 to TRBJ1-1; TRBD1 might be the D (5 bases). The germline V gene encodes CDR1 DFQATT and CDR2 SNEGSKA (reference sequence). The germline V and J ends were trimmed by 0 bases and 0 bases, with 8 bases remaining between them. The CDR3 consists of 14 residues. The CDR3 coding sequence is TGCAGTGCTAGAGATGCCAGGGTGAACACTGAAGCTTTCTTT. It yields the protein CSARDARVNTEAFF.